This T cell receptor beta chain was captured by sequencing in a study of identical twins listed by TCRdb under 2016. A note on the overall study: TCR alpha and beta repertoires from monozygotic twins, unrelated adults of various ages and cord blood were deep-sequenced to test whether fetal clonotypes persist. To rule out contamination, replicate twin experiments were performed at different times with different library preparation protocols.

Libraries were constructed by 5' RACE. The run used an Illumina HiSeq 2000. A universal primer binding site was added through template switching, and the final cDNA carried a unique molecular identifier so that TCR cDNA molecules could be counted accurately. Specific primers in the conserved constant-segment region were used to synthesize first-strand cDNA for the TCR alpha and beta chains. To control for contamination, each cDNA library was double barcoded with a SMART-Mk sample barcode plus Illumina barcodes. Two successive PCR steps introduced TruSeq adapter sequences along with Illumina sample barcodes. The TCR alpha and beta cDNA libraries were sequenced on the Illumina HiSeq platform using custom primers. The source study handled its data this way. MiGEC was used to process raw reads and extract unique molecular identifiers, and MiXCR was used to find CDR3 positions. Recombination models were inferred per individual with the repgenHMM and IGoR tools using an EM algorithm. The analysis of shared clonotypes was done with the tcR package in R, with sharing normalized by the product of cloneset sizes. Out-of-frame nonproductive sequences were analyzed to study raw recombination free of thymic and clonal selection effects. Clones were called with MiXCR by TCRdb after fastp trimmed the public reads at Q25, and only in-frame beta chains were retained. A single entry per CDR3 protein holds the most common genes and DNA from its merged rows. The V and J calls come from TCRdb's annotation, not from the publication. For this sample there are about 530,000 distinct CDR3 sequences; approximately 20% appear just once. In total, the top ten clones hold roughly 0.5% of the sample.

In the case of this clonotype: Its antigen has not been determined. Per-nucleotide qualities are absent, and no much larger clonotype sits a single base away.

Its CDR3 holds 15 amino acids, cysteine through phenylalanine. Just the 45-base CDR3 DNA is kept, in frame starting at base 1. The germline V gene provides CDR1 SGHRS and CDR2 YFSETQ. V is reduced by 2 bases and J by 4 bases, leaving a spacing of 13 bases between them. Every donor was a healthy Caucasian. Three pairs of female monozygotic twins, all aged roughly 18 to 30 years, made up the twin cohort. CD4+ and CD8+ T cell populations were isolated with positive isolation kits from Invitrogen. What the authors observed across the whole study: Zero-insertion analyses could be partly confounded by invariant T cells such as MAIT and iNKT, although diverse VJ usage argued against such confounding for most clonotypes. Excess twin sharing in beta out-of-frame sequences was weaker because fewer shared sequences lowered the signal-to-noise ratio. Because the same donors could not be followed over many years, the conclusions depended on cross-sectional statistical analysis. Fewer insertions were carried by abundant cord blood beta clonotypes; a weaker similar trend was observed in young adult naive repertoires, while no such trend was observed in memory repertoires. Recombination models systematically underestimated out-of-frame TCR alpha sharing in monozygotic twins but agreed with sharing between unrelated individuals. Compared with coincidental sharing between unrelated individuals, out-of-frame TCR alpha sequences shared between twins showed an excess of sequences with low generation probability.

These data also featured in a second study, about yellow fever vaccine responses in identical twins. As the second study states: The T cell response to vaccination in identical twins was reported by the authors to appear partly convergent and partly personalized. In the study, vaccine-responding T cell clones were precisely tracked in identical twins.

Sequencing used CD4+ T cells sorted from blood. The receptor's source is a woman between 18 and 29 years old in good health. The sequence joins TRBV5-1 to TRBJ2-4; perhaps TRBD2 is the D gene, with 7 bases matching. The CDR3 region: CASSLPGGPKNIQYF. The nucleotide sequence is TGCGCCAGCAGCTTACCGGGGGGCCCGAAAAACATTCAGTACTTC.